The 8 T cell receptor beta chains below all came from one sample that was sequenced in a study of T-cell reconstitution after alpha-beta-depleted transplantation in children. Unique molecular identifiers were incorporated into the prepared TCRbeta library. TCRdb processed the PCR reads anew with MiXCR; each CDR3 protein has one entry. The sample includes 210,000 or so distinct CDR3 sequences, roughly a tenth seen only once; the top ten take roughly 30%. Sequencing used PBMCs, obtained before TCRalphabeta/CD19-depleted stem cell transplant. The receptors derive from a child less than two years old with acute myeloid leukemia, due to receive a stem cell transplant.

This clonotype has at least ten counts. The chain links TRBV20-1 to TRBJ2-7; 10 bases align to TRBD1. Germline CDR1 DFQATT, CDR2 SNEGSKA (reference sequence). The trim removed 6 bases at V and 5 bases at J, leaving 4 bases unmatched. CDR3 size: 12 residues. CDR3 loop: CSAWDRGNEQYF. Written as DNA, the CDR3 is TGCAGTGCGTGGGACAGGGGAAACGAGCAGTACTTC.

Turning to this clonotype: This may arise from a read error, as a much more abundant clone is one base away. The gene calls are TRBV10-3 and TRBJ2-7; 9 bases are a match to TRBD2. The CDR3 has 15 amino acids. The V gene's germline CDR1 is ENHRY and CDR2 SYGVKD. The CDR3 reads CAISERSGRSGEQHF. DNA of the CDR3: TGTGCCATCAGTGAACGTAGCGGGAGATCGGGCGAGCAGCACTTC.

This clonotype was observed at least ten times. The chain joins TRBV20-1 to TRBJ2-1; no definite D call. Germline CDR1 DFQATT, CDR2 SNEGSKA (reference sequence). This CDR3 has 12 amino acids. With 5 bases removed from V and 7 bases from J, the gap between germline ends came to 12 bases. The CDR3 spells CSAARGGNEQFF. DNA of the CDR3: TGCAGTGCTGCCCGCGGCGGTAATGAGCAGTTCTTC.

The gene calls are TRBV5-1 and TRBJ2-3; a weak D match, TRBD1 (6 bases). CDR3 length: 13 amino acids. Trimming took 4 bases from V and 2 from J, leaving 8 bases between them. The germline gives CDR1 SGHRS, CDR2 YFSETQ. The CDR3 coding sequence is TGCGCCAGCAGCGGACAGCCCACAGATACGCAGTATTTT. It is translated as CASSGQPTDTQYF. Based on the CDR3 plus reference TRBV5-1 and TRBJ2-3, the full variable domain is KAGVTQTPRYLIKTRGQQVTLSCSPISGHRSVSWYQQTPGQGLQFLFEYFSETQRNKGNFPGRFSGRQFSNSRSEMNVSTLELGDSALYLCASSGQPTDTQYFGPGTRLTVL.

This clonotype was picked up many times. The chain combines TRBV18 with TRBJ2-2; no clear D. CDR1 is KGHSH and CDR2 is LQKENI in the germline V gene. The CDR3 length is 14 residues. The V and J ends lost 4 bases and 0 bases respectively, with 6 bases between them. In DNA, the CDR3 is TGTGCCAGCTCACAGGGAACGAACACCGGGGAGCTGTTTTTT. Translating it yields CASSQGTNTGELFF. The full variable domain, completed using reference TRBV18 and TRBJ2-2, is NAGVMQNPRHLVRRRGQEARLRCSPMKGHSHVYWYRQLPEEGLKFMVYLQKENIIDESGMPKERFSAEFPKEGPSILRIQQVVRGDSAAYFCASSQGTNTGELFFGEGSRLTVL.

This clonotype was picked up many times. The chain has TRBV5-1 and TRBJ2-3; D possibly uses TRBD1 or TRBD2 (6 bases each). V was pared by 5 bases and J by 0 bases, with 10 bases between. The germline gives CDR1 SGHRS, CDR2 YFSETQ. There are 14 residues in the CDR3. The CDR3 is CASRGGPSTDTQYF. DNA for the CDR3: TGCGCCAGCAGAGGGGGGCCTAGCACAGATACGCAGTATTTT.

Many counts were recorded for this clonotype. The chain employs TRBV20-1 and TRBJ1-1; D is uncertain. Trimming removed 7 bases at V and 1 base at J, with 10 bases between. This CDR3 spans 12 amino acids. Germline loops: CDR1 DFQATT, CDR2 SNEGSKA (reference sequence). In DNA form, the CDR3 reads TGCAGTGTTCCCGCCAAGAACACTGAAGCTTTCTTT. It yields the protein CSVPAKNTEAFF.

In this sample, this clonotype turned up many times. The chain employs TRBV6-1 and TRBJ2-7; possibly TRBD2 for D (5 bases). V shed 3 bases and J shed 7 bases, with 7 bases lying between them. Per the germline V gene, CDR1 is MNHNS and CDR2 is SASEGT. The CDR3 runs to 11 residues. This CDR3 is CASSDTGEQYF. The CDR3 DNA sequence: TGTGCCAGCAGTGATACGGGGGAGCAGTACTTC.